This T cell receptor (beta chain) was sequenced during a study of shared clonotypes between healthy human individuals. Findings and limits, study-wide: Naive subsets generally had larger estimated richness than memory subsets. A reduction in generation probabilities was seen for non-shared clonotypes relative to those shared by all four donors.

The CDR3 runs to 15 residues. CDR1 and CDR2 from the germline V gene are LNHDA and SQIVND (reference sequence). V shed 7 bases and J shed 4 bases, with 17 bases lying between them. With respect to this clone: No antigen is known for it.

Cells designated naive CD8 were CD45RO-negative and were positively selected for CCR7, with terminally differentiated effector memory CD45RA+ cells excluded. The protocol was immunoSEQ multiplex PCR, while the TCRdb copy is restricted to in-frame clones and leaves out a portion. This table holds approximately 650,000 clones, 95% found once. Sequencing input: naive CD8+ T cells sorted from blood. The chain couples TRBV19 to TRBJ1-5; tentatively, D is TRBD1 (5 bases). This TCR came from a woman aged 30 to 39 in good health. CDR3 loop: CASIRGDGWNQPQHF. CDR3 coding DNA: TGTGCCAGTATCCGAGGGGACGGATGGAATCAGCCCCAGCATTTT.